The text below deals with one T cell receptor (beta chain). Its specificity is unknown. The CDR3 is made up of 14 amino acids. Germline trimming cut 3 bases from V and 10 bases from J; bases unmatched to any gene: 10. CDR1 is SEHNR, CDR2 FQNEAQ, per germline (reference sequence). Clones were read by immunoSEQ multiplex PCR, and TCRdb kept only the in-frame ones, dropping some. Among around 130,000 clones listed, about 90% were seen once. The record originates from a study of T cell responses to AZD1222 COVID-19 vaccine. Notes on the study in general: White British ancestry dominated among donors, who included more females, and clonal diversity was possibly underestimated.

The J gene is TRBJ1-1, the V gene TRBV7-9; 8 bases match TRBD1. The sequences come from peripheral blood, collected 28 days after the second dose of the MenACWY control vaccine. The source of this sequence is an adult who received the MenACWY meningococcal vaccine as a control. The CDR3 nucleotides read TGTGCCAGCAGCTTTTCGGACAGGGCCTTAGGAGCTTTCTTT. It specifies CASSFSDRALGAFF. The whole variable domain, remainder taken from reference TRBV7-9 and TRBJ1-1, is DTGVSQNPRHKITKRGQNVTFRCDPISEHNRLYWYRQTLGQGPEFLTYFQNEAQLEKSRLLSDRFSAERPKGSFSTLEIQRTEQGDSAMYLCASSFSDRALGAFFGQGTRLTVV.